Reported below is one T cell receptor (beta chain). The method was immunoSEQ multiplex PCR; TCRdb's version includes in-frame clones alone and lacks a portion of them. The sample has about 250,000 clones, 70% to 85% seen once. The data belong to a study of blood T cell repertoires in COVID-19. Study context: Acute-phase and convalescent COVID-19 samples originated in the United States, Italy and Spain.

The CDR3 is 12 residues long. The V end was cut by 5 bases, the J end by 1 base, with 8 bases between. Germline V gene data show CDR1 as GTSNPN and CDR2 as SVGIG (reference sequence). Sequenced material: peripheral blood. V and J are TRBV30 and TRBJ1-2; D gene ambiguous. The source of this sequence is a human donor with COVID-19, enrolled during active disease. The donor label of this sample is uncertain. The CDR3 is CAWELGNYGYTF. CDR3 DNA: TGTGCCTGGGAACTTGGTAACTATGGCTACACCTTC.